These 11 T cell receptor beta chains were all obtained from the same sample, sequenced in a study of blood T cell repertoires in COVID-19. Profiling relied on immunoSEQ multiplex PCR, and the TCRdb table lists in-frame clones only, not all of them. The sample lists 90,000 or so clones, more than 70% occurring once. The sequencing sample was made of peripheral blood. Receptor source: a woman older than 75 with acute or convalescent COVID-19.

The sample holds a few counts of this clone. The V gene is TRBV29-1, the J gene TRBJ1-5; the D is unclear. There are 9 residues in the CDR3. V was pared by 5 bases and J by 13 bases, with 9 bases between. CDR1 is SQVTM and CDR2 is ANQGSEA in the germline V gene. The CDR3 loop is CSVRVPQHF. The CDR3 bases are TGCAGCGTTCGGGTCCCGCAGCATTTT.

This chain connects TRBV12-3 or TRBV12-4 to TRBJ1-1; D call uncertain. This CDR3 spans 11 amino acids. V was shortened by 6 bases and J by 1 base, with 3 bases between the two germline ends. The CDR3 DNA reads TGTGCCAGCAGCAAGAACACTGAAGCTTTCTTT. This sequence encodes CASSKNTEAFF.

The chain carries TRBV5-1 and TRBJ1-1; TRBD1 is a possible D gene (6 bases). The length of the CDR3 is 13 residues. CDR1 SGHRS and CDR2 YFSETQ come from the germline V gene. V lost 3 bases, J lost 7 bases, and 13 bases lay in between. The CDR3 is CASSWGGQVEAFF. The DNA of the CDR3 is TGCGCCAGCAGCTGGGGGGGACAAGTTGAAGCTTTCTTT.

The CDR3 protein is CSVEDTGVEAFF. In nucleotides, the CDR3 is TGCAGCGTTGAAGATACAGGGGTCGAAGCTTTCTTT. The rearrangement links TRBV29-1 to TRBJ1-1, with TRBD1 matching over 7 bases. CDR3 length: 12 residues. Germline V gene sequence: CDR1 SQVTM, CDR2 ANQGSEA. J was trimmed by 8 bases and V by 0 bases; bases with no gene match: 3.

This clone was detected only once. The V and J genes are TRBV7-2 and TRBJ1-4; TRBD1 is a possible D gene (6 bases). Germline CDR1 and CDR2: SGHTA and FQGNSA. This CDR3 has 15 amino acids. Trimming took 5 bases from V and 10 from J, leaving 20 bases between them. CDR3 sequence reads: CASSARQATTAKLFF. The CDR3 DNA reads as TGTGCCAGCAGCGCTAGACAGGCGACTACTGCAAAACTGTTTTTT.

CDR3 coding DNA: TGTGCCAGCAGCTTTAAGGGGTACCAAGAGACCCAGTACTTC. Translated: CASSFKGYQETQYF. The J gene is TRBJ2-5, the V gene TRBV5-4, with TRBD1 as a possible D gene (5 bases). This CDR3 contains 14 residues. Germline V gene lookup returns CDR1 SGHNT and CDR2 YYREEE (reference sequence). V lost 2 bases and J lost 0, with 8 bases in between.

This sequence joins TRBV5-4 and TRBJ2-2; D is undetermined. Germline CDR1 and CDR2: SGHNT and YYREEE (reference sequence). V lost 3 bases to trimming and J lost 4 bases, with 10 bases between them. CDR3 size: 14 residues. Here the CDR3 reads CASSSMPSTGELFF. The DNA for the CDR3 is TGTGCCAGCAGCTCCATGCCGAGCACCGGGGAGCTGTTTTTT.

This clone has just a few counts. The V call is TRBV5-1, the J call TRBJ1-2; 9 nucleotides match TRBD1. The J segment lost 8 bases and the V segment lost 3 bases, leaving 8 bases of the junction unmatched. The CDR3 contains 14 residues. CDR1 and CDR2 (germline): SGHRS, YFSETQ. In DNA, the CDR3 is TGCGCCAGCAGCTCGGGACAGGGTTCCTTGGGCTACACCTTC. Its translation: CASSSGQGSLGYTF.

The gene calls are TRBV30 and TRBJ1-6; D possibly corresponds to TRBD1 (5 bases). The V end lost 4 bases, the J end lost 10 bases, and 14 bases lay between the germline ends. This CDR3 has 13 amino acids. Germline assignment: CDR1 GTSNPN and CDR2 SVGIG (reference sequence). The CDR3 nucleotides read TGTGCCTGGATGGACCTAGGGGAATCACCCCTCCACTTT. Translating gives CAWMDLGESPLHF.

The J gene is TRBJ2-5, the V gene TRBV19, with unresolved D. The V and J ends lost 8 bases and 1 base respectively, with 11 bases between them. The germline V gene encodes CDR1 LNHDA and CDR2 SQIVND (reference sequence). The CDR3 spans 13 residues. CDR3 nucleotides: TGTGCCAGTTCCCAGCGCATCCAAGAGACCCAGTACTTC. Residues: CASSQRIQETQYF. The whole variable domain, remainder taken from reference TRBV19 and TRBJ2-5, is DGGITQSPKYLFRKEGQNVTLSCEQNLNHDAMYWYRQDPGQGLRLIYYSQIVNDFQKGDIAEGYSVSREKKESFPLTVTSAQKNPTAFYLCASSQRIQETQYFGPGTRLLVL.

The V call is TRBV14, the J call TRBJ1-1, with 9 bases matching TRBD1. Looked up from germline, CDR1 is SGHDN and CDR2 is FVKESK. Trimming at V came to 6 bases and at J to 4 bases, leaving 3 bases not matched to a gene. The CDR3 loop spans 13 amino acids. The CDR3 region has the DNA TGTGCCAGCAGACAGGGGGCCGGCACTGAAGCTTTCTTT. It translates to CASRQGAGTEAFF. The full variable domain, its missing parts supplied by reference TRBV14 and TRBJ1-1, is EAGVTQFPSHSVIEKGQTVTLRCDPISGHDNLYWYRRVMGKEIKFLLHFVKESKQDESGMPNNRFLAERTGGTYSTLKVQPAELEDSGVYFCASRQGAGTEAFFGQGTRLTVV.